This is a list of T cell receptor beta chains from one sample in a study of cytomegalovirus exposure and HLA in healthy donors. TCRdb keeps only in-frame clones here, not all; method: immunoSEQ multiplex PCR. In the table there are more than 95,000 clones, approximately 90% of which are singletons. The material sequenced was PBMCs. The source is a woman aged 18-29 years in good health and CMV-seronegative. CDR3s leave out the opening cysteine and the closing phenylalanine or tryptophan.

V gene: TRBV4-1; CDR3 protein: ASSLTGAQETQY
V gene: TRBV10-3; CDR3 protein: AISESRGIEAF
V gene: TRBV5-4; CDR3 protein: ASSLGGDNGNTIY
V gene: TRBV6-1; CDR3 protein: ASSDYGADYGYT
V gene: TRBV7-2; CDR3 protein: ASSLWTGGRGNEQF
V gene: TRBV9; CDR3 protein: ASSAPSGGGKNIQY
V gene: TRBV25-1; CDR3 protein: ASSGAGEVDTQY
V gene: TRBV7-2; CDR3 protein: ASSLEGGIHEQY
V gene: TRBV2; CDR3 protein: ASSEGLWPGQETQY
V gene: TRBV27; CDR3 protein: ASSLGGEGHSPLH
V gene: TRBV6-6; CDR3 protein: ASSSGTAGSYGYT